The 15 T cell receptor beta chains below all came from one sample that was sequenced in a study of regulatory dendritic cells for organ transplantation. Antigen specificity for these receptors is unknown. Sorted T cells were CFSE-labeled and cultured 5 days with allogeneic regulatory or mature dendritic cells at 1:10. The table came from immunoSEQ multiplex PCR; TCRdb's copy has only in-frame clones and leaves some out. Of tens of thousands of clones in the sample, approximately 85% were seen once. The sample comprised naive CD4+ T cells from blood cultured with dendritic cells. Sample subset: CD45RA+ naive T cells. The origin of the receptors is a human donor in good health.

The chain links TRBV19 to TRBJ1-2; perhaps TRBD1 as D (5 bases). Germline V gene data show CDR1 as LNHDA and CDR2 as SQIVND (reference sequence). The CDR3 is 14 amino acids. V lost 3 bases to trimming and J lost 0 bases, with 8 bases between them. The DNA for the CDR3 is TGTGCCAGTAGTATGGGCAGGGCTAACTATGGCTACACCTTC. Protein sequence: CASSMGRANYGYTF.

In nucleotides, the CDR3 is TGTGCCAGCAGCTGGGAACTCGACGGGCAGTACTTC. It translates to CASSWELDGQYF. This sequence joins TRBV11-2 and TRBJ2-7; D remains ambiguous. V was trimmed by 4 bases and J by 9 bases, leaving 13 bases between them. CDR3 length: 12 amino acids. Germline CDR1 and CDR2: SGHAT and FQNNGV.

The V call is TRBV5-1, the J call TRBJ2-5, with D possibly matching TRBD1 (6 bases). CDR1 is SGHRS and CDR2 is YFSETQ in the germline V gene. Trimming pared 0 bases from V and 3 bases from J, leaving 15 bases between. The CDR3 loop spans 16 amino acids. This chain's CDR3 is CASSLGAGEGEETQYF. Here the CDR3 DNA reads TGCGCCAGCAGCTTGGGTGCAGGGGAAGGAGAAGAGACCCAGTACTTC.

The chain carries TRBV5-1 and TRBJ2-1; TRBD1 matches at 9 bases. Looked up from germline, CDR1 is SGHRS and CDR2 is YFSETQ. Trimming took 3 bases from V and 5 from J; bases not matched to a gene: 9. The CDR3 has 16 residues. CDR3 in DNA: TGCGCCAGCAGCTCACGTTCCGGGACAGGGAACAATGAGCAGTTCTTC. Protein: CASSSRSGTGNNEQFF.

The chain employs TRBV11-3 and TRBJ2-2, with D perhaps matching TRBD1 (5 bases). This CDR3 comprises 15 residues. Trimming stripped 4 bases from V and 1 base from J, with 10 bases between. CDR1 is SGHNT and CDR2 is YENEEA in the germline V gene. CDR3 sequence (DNA): TGTGCCAGCAGCTCCGGCCAGGGGAACACCGGGGAGCTGTTTTTT. This gives the protein CASSSGQGNTGELFF.

The CDR3 DNA reads as TGTGCCAGCAGCGTAGGGGGGGCATCTCCCTACGAGCAGTACTTC. This encodes CASSVGGASPYEQYF. The chain joins TRBV9 to TRBJ2-7; tentatively, D is TRBD1 or TRBD2 (6 bases each). V lost 0 bases, J lost 2 bases, and 12 bases lay in between. The CDR3 has 15 amino acids. Germline CDR1 and CDR2: SGDLS and YYNGEE. Full variable domain (missing parts from reference TRBV9 and TRBJ2-7): DSGVTQTPKHLITATGQRVTLRCSPRSGDLSVYWYQQSLDQGLQFLIQYYNGEERAKGNILERFSAQQFPDLHSELNLSSLELGDSALYFCASSVGGASPYEQYFGPGTRLTVT.

This sequence joins TRBV6-5 and TRBJ2-7; maybe TRBD1 (6 bases). CDR3 length: 16 residues. The germline V and J ends were trimmed by 1 base and 2 bases, with 15 bases remaining between them. CDR1 and CDR2 (germline): MNHEY, SVGAGI. The CDR3 spells CASSYYRAGPPYEQYF. In DNA form, the CDR3 reads TGTGCCAGCAGTTACTACAGGGCGGGTCCGCCCTACGAGCAGTACTTC.

This chain links TRBV7-3 with TRBJ2-2, with 7 nucleotides matching TRBD2. V shed 1 base and J 1 base; nucleotides not matched to a gene: 3. The germline V gene encodes CDR1 SGHTA and CDR2 FQGTGA. The CDR3 sequence is 16 residues long. The CDR3 DNA reads TGTGCCAGCAGCTTAAGGCCTAGCGGGAACACCGGGGAGCTGTTTTTT. Translated: CASSLRPSGNTGELFF.

This chain joins TRBV7-3 and TRBJ1-1; D is uncertain. Trimming took 1 base from V and 8 from J, leaving 11 bases between them. From germline, CDR1 is SGHTA and CDR2 FQGTGA. This CDR3 is built from 13 residues. CDR3 bases: TGTGCCAGCAGCTTAATAAAAGGCAGGGAAGCTTTCTTT. It is translated as CASSLIKGREAFF.

J is TRBJ1-1 and V is TRBV5-8; D is perhaps TRBD1 (5 bases). CDR3 length: 11 residues. V was shortened by 0 bases and J by 10 bases, with 7 bases between the two germline ends. The germline V gene has CDR1 SGHTS and CDR2 YDEGEE. CDR3 residues: CASSLGGAAFF. CDR3 in DNA: TGTGCCAGCAGCTTGGGTGGGGCAGCTTTCTTT.

The chain couples TRBV29-1 to TRBJ1-1; D gene uncertain. The CDR3 spans 13 residues. Trimming stripped 4 bases from V and 0 bases from J, with 9 bases between. Germline V gives CDR1 SQVTM, CDR2 ANQGSEA. CDR3 in amino acids: CSVAGRMNTEAFF. CDR3 DNA: TGCAGCGTTGCGGGCCGGATGAACACTGAAGCTTTCTTT. Full variable domain (missing parts from reference TRBV29-1 and TRBJ1-1): SAVISQKPSRDICQRGTSLTIQCQVDSQVTMMFWYRQQPGQSLTLIATANQGSEATYESGFVIDKFPISRPNLTFSTLTVSNMSPEDSSIYLCSVAGRMNTEAFFGQGTRLTVV.

J is TRBJ1-5 and V is TRBV5-5, with D possibly matching TRBD1 (5 bases). The length of the CDR3 is 15 residues. V was shortened by 4 bases and J by 6 bases, with 17 bases between the two germline ends. The germline V gene encodes CDR1 SGHKS and CDR2 YYEKEE (reference sequence). The CDR3: CASSPGGSVPQPQHF. For the CDR3, the DNA is TGTGCCAGCAGCCCGGGGGGGTCCGTGCCTCAGCCCCAGCATTTT.

The V and J genes are TRBV18 and TRBJ2-6, with D maybe TRBD1 (6 bases). Trimming shortened V by 4 bases and J by 4 bases, and 14 bases separated the two germline ends. CDR1 and CDR2 from the germline V gene are KGHSH and LQKENI. This CDR3 comprises 16 residues. The CDR3 loop reads CASSLSTGRGANVLTF. As DNA, the CDR3 is TGTGCCAGCTCACTCTCTACAGGGAGAGGGGCCAACGTCCTGACTTTC.

This chain connects TRBV7-2 to TRBJ2-7; D is possibly TRBD1 (6 bases). Trimming left V 5 bases short and J 5 bases short, with 16 bases between. From germline, CDR1 is SGHTA and CDR2 FQGNSA. The length of the CDR3 is 14 residues. The chain's CDR3 is CASSPQGNSDEQYF. The CDR3 region has the DNA TGTGCCAGCAGCCCACAGGGTAATTCCGACGAGCAGTACTTC.

The V and J genes are TRBV18 and TRBJ2-3; 8 bases line up with TRBD2. Germline assignment: CDR1 KGHSH and CDR2 LQKENI. The J segment lost 2 bases and the V segment lost 6 bases, leaving 13 bases of the junction unmatched. The CDR3 is made up of 17 amino acids. As DNA, the CDR3 is TGTGCCAGCTCGACTAAATTTACTAGCGGAACCACAGATACGCAGTATTTT. Translation gives CASSTKFTSGTTDTQYF.